Listed here are 9 T cell receptor beta chains from one sample, sequenced in a study of cytomegalovirus exposure and HLA in healthy donors (dated by TCRdb to about 2017). Library preparation used the immunoSEQ multiplex PCR assay. Entries here come from immuneACCESS through TCRdb and include only in-frame sequences with V and J called. Some clones fail to appear in such tables; in the studies checked, an unresolved V gene covers under half of the shortfall, and the cause of the remainder is unknown. The sample table contains fewer than 250,000 clones; only one count was recorded for roughly 82% of them. More than 1.2% of the sample belongs to the ten largest clones. The sequenced material came from PBMCs. Source of these receptors: a woman between 18 and 29 years old in good health and CMV-seronegative.

The V gene is TRBV6-6, the J gene TRBJ2-5, with 15 bases lining up with TRBD2. The trim removed 4 bases at V and 4 bases at J, leaving 4 bases unmatched. Germline V gene data show CDR1 as MNHNY and CDR2 as SVGAGI (reference sequence). The CDR3 is made up of 16 amino acids. This CDR3 is CASSSRGLAGGETQYF. As DNA, the CDR3 is TGTGCCAGCAGTTCGAGGGGACTAGCGGGAGGAGAGACCCAGTACTTC.

This clone appeared once. V is TRBV4-1 and J is TRBJ2-7; TRBD2 matches at 13 bases. Germline V gene data show CDR1 as MGHRA and CDR2 as YSYEKL. There are 16 residues in the CDR3. V dropped 1 base and J dropped 3; count of bases not matched to a gene: 3. The CDR3 spells CASSQAGLAGVYEQYF. DNA for the CDR3: TGCGCCAGCAGCCAAGCAGGACTAGCGGGGGTCTACGAGCAGTACTTC.

The chain links TRBV7-8 to TRBJ1-5; 9 bases agree with TRBD1. Germline V gene data show CDR1 as SGHVS and CDR2 as FQNEAQ. CDR3 size: 16 residues. After removal of 5 bases from V and 3 bases from J, the junction contained 8 bases not matched to a gene. The CDR3: CASSHRRTGVNQPQHF. The CDR3 DNA follows: TGTGCCAGCAGCCATAGGCGGACAGGGGTCAATCAGCCCCAGCATTTT.

V gene TRBV5-1 combines with J gene TRBJ2-2; possibly TRBD1 for D (5 bases). Trimming shortened V by 2 bases and J by 5 bases, and 13 bases separated the two germline ends. The CDR3 runs 15 residues. The germline gives CDR1 SGHRS, CDR2 YFSETQ. CDR3 coding DNA: TGCGCCAGCAGCTTATTGCAGGGTGGTACCGGGGAGCTGTTTTTT. It specifies CASSLLQGGTGELFF.

The chain combines TRBV7-9 with TRBJ2-7; 9 positions agree with TRBD1. The CDR3 totals 16 residues. The germline gives CDR1 SEHNR, CDR2 FQNEAQ (reference sequence). Germline trimming cut 0 bases from V and 6 bases from J; bases unmatched to any gene: 9. CDR3 protein: CASSLAIRDRATEQYF. The DNA of the CDR3 is TGTGCCAGCAGCTTAGCGATCCGGGACAGGGCTACCGAGCAGTACTTC. Based on the CDR3 plus reference TRBV7-9 and TRBJ2-7, the full variable domain is DTGVSQNPRHKITKRGQNVTFRCDPISEHNRLYWYRQTLGQGPEFLTYFQNEAQLEKSRLLSDRFSAERPKGSFSTLEIQRTEQGDSAMYLCASSLAIRDRATEQYFGPGTRLTVT.

This clone was seen a handful of times. The chain couples TRBV29-1 to TRBJ1-2, with TRBD1 identical over 10 bases. The germline gives CDR1 SQVTM, CDR2 ANQGSEA. With 5 bases clipped from V and 6 bases from J, the junction kept 9 bases outside the gene matches. The CDR3 runs 14 residues. CDR3 DNA: TGCAGCGTTCTCCGGGACAGGGGATTCGATGGCTACACCTTC. It specifies CSVLRDRGFDGYTF.

The V gene is TRBV25-1, the J gene TRBJ2-2; unclear D gene. V was shortened by 8 bases and J by 6 bases, with 4 bases between the two germline ends. Germline V gene lookup returns CDR1 MGHDK and CDR2 SYGVNS. This CDR3 contains 10 residues. This CDR3 is CASLAGELFF. CDR3 DNA sequence: TGTGCCAGCCTAGCCGGGGAGCTGTTTTTT.

V and J are TRBV18 and TRBJ2-1; 9 bases fit TRBD1. The CDR3 spans 15 residues. Trimming at V came to 6 bases and at J to 5 bases, leaving 8 bases not matched to a gene. Germline V lookup: CDR1 KGHSH, CDR2 LQKENI. CDR3 protein: CASSPGTGSHNEQFF. In DNA form, the CDR3 reads TGTGCCAGCTCCCCCGGGACAGGGTCCCACAATGAGCAGTTCTTC.

The chain recombines TRBV6-1 with TRBJ2-5, with a weak D call TRBD1 (5 bases). Trimming left V 5 bases short and J 4 bases short, with 11 bases between. In germline, CDR1 is MNHNS, CDR2 SASEGT. The CDR3 extends over 13 amino acids. CDR3 sequence (DNA): TGTGCCAGCAGTAACGCAGGGATAGAGACCCAGTACTTC. This encodes CASSNAGIETQYF.